Sequencing of this TCR beta chain was carried out in a study of T cell responses to AZD1222 COVID-19 vaccine (dated by TCRdb to about 2021). As for the study more broadly: TCR sequencing was performed for about 240 trial participants, of whom about 200 were given two doses of AZD1222 and about 25 were given two doses of MenACWY control vaccine. Trial participants were enrolled by age into 18-55, 56-69 and 70-plus year subgroups, with approximately 150, 28 and 58 TCR-sequenced participants respectively.

As to this clone: This receptor's antigen is unknown. Per-base quality was not reported, and no clone a single base away is much larger than it.

V and J are trimmed by 0 bases and 7 bases, and the gene matches miss 6 bases of the junction. The germline V gene specifies SGHNT as CDR1 and YENEEA as CDR2. The CDR3 runs 16 residues from the cysteine to the phenylalanine. Just CDR3 DNA is preserved here, 48 bases in frame from base 1. The time point label, as the study defines it: about 28 days (+/-7) after the second vaccine dose. Because spike-specific TCR depth and breadth did not differ between the two schedules, AZD1222 recipients who got a second dose at roughly 4 weeks were pooled with those who got a second dose at roughly 12 weeks. The vaccinee samples were drawn from two UK trials, COV001 and COV002, one of which was a single-blind randomized controlled phase 2/3 trial testing AZD1222 (ChAdOx1 nCoV-19) in healthy adults. For TCRbeta chain sequencing, PBMC samples were collected from trial participants at day 0 and at day 28 after the second dose.

The CDR3 regions of human TCRbeta chains were analyzed by immunosequencing. Per the original workflow: Repertoire TCRs were matched against a reference library of SARS-CoV-2-specific TCRs generated with the MIRA antigen-specificity platform. Breadth was defined as the fraction of unique TCRs that were SARS-CoV-2-associated, and depth was defined as the fraction of total T cells that were SARS-CoV-2-associated. Using the MIRA data, each spike-specific TCR was mapped to the spike region that the TCR reacts to and placed in a CD4 or CD8 class. Log10-transformed breadth and depth values were compared by one-way ANOVA with Sidak's multiple comparisons tests. TCRdb obtained this table from immuneACCESS and retained in-frame rearrangements with V and J assigned. These tables miss some clones; where compared with another copy, unresolved V genes account for less than half of the shortfall, and the remainder is unexplained. V and J calls and clone size come straight from that table; D and trimming were deduced from the DNA. The sample has 120,000 to 150,000 clones on record, roughly nine tenths of them singletons. Roughly 1.5% of the sample belongs to the ten largest clones.

What the research found in general, with its limitations: A significant rise in spike-specific TCR breadth and depth was observed after two AZD1222 doses relative to day 0 and relative to MenACWY recipients. Conclusions about previously exposed vaccinees were limited because only six or seven AZD1222 recipients were SARS-CoV-2 seropositive at baseline. Most participants were white British and females outnumbered males, and the authors suggested that clonal diversity may have been underestimated. Because no day 14 peak-response samples were available, the repertoires could be characterized only after the peak T cell response. The vaccine-associated CD4 TCRs covered the entire spike protein, and the dominant responses fell in regions 160-218 and 743-854. The 56-69-year group was small, and its depth increase did not reach significance, likely because of low power. Reportedly, close to half of the unique spike-specific TCRs recognized epitopes lying outside the regions that are mutated in the B.1.351 and B.1.1.7 variants.

This chain is built from TRBV11-3 and TRBJ2-1; 10 central nucleotides agree with TRBD2. The origin of this receptor is an adult who received the AZD1222 COVID-19 vaccine. The sample here was peripheral blood, taken 28 days after the second AZD1222 dose. CDR3 loop: CASSLEAGGTGNEQFF. The bases are TGTGCCAGCAGCTTAGAAGCGGGAGGGACGGGGAATGAGCAGTTCTTC.